Below are 6 T cell receptor beta chains sequenced from a single sample in a study of cytomegalovirus exposure and HLA in healthy donors. Primers for the PCR totalled 60 Vbeta and 13 Jbeta. Only in-frame clones appear in the TCRdb table, and some are missing; sequencing was by immunoSEQ multiplex PCR. The sample yields about 100,000 clones, 84% seen once. The sample consisted of PBMCs. The receptors here all came from a woman younger than 30 in good health and CMV-seronegative.

V usage is TRBV5-1 and J usage is TRBJ2-6; 10 nucleotides match TRBD2. This CDR3 is 19 amino acids long. The germline V gene has CDR1 SGHRS and CDR2 YFSETQ. V was clipped by 5 bases and J by 3 bases; unmatched bases: 14. The CDR3 here is CASSALAGPPRGGANVLTF. CDR3 DNA: TGCGCCAGCAGTGCACTAGCGGGACCCCCCCGGGGTGGGGCCAACGTCCTGACTTTC.

This clone was observed a single time. The chain combines TRBV28 with TRBJ2-3, with TRBD2 matching 10 bases. The V gene end was trimmed by 6 bases and the J gene end by 6 bases; junction bases not matched to a gene: 9. In germline, CDR1 is MDHEN, CDR2 SYDVKM. This CDR3 contains 15 residues. The CDR3 DNA follows: TGTGCCAGCAGGGAACTAGCGGGGCCAAGGGATACGCAGTATTTT. Translated: CASRELAGPRDTQYF.

There are a few counts of this clone. The rearrangement links TRBV27 to TRBJ2-5, with 7 bases matching TRBD2. The J call could be wrong; TRBJ2-7 is a better fit for the DNA end. The CDR3 is made up of 13 amino acids. Germline values: CDR1 MNHEY, CDR2 SMNVEV (reference sequence). The CDR3 DNA sequence: TGTGCCAGCAGTGTCGGCGGGAGACACGAGCAGTACTTC. It translates to CASSVGGRHEQYF.

V is TRBV11-3 and J is TRBJ2-2, with TRBD2 as a possible D gene (6 bases). V was pared by 0 bases and J by 2 bases, with 13 bases between. The germline V gene has CDR1 SGHNT and CDR2 YENEEA. The CDR3 is 17 amino acids. CDR3 loop: CASSLDSVSGNTGELFF. The CDR3 DNA is TGTGCCAGCAGCTTAGATTCGGTTAGCGGAAACACCGGGGAGCTGTTTTTT. The full variable domain, with the rest looked up from reference TRBV11-3 and TRBJ2-2, is EAGVVQSPRYKIIEKKQPVAFWCNPISGHNTLYWYLQNLGQGPELLIRYENEEAVDDSQLPKDRFSAERLKGVDSTLKIQPAELGDSAVYLCASSLDSVSGNTGELFFGEGSRLTVL.

V gene TRBV27 combines with J gene TRBJ1-4; 11 nucleotides match TRBD1. The CDR3 extends over 15 amino acids. The germline V gene has CDR1 MNHEY and CDR2 SMNVEV (reference sequence). The junction had 5 bases not matched to a gene; V was cut back by 4 bases and J by 7 bases. CDR3: CASSSGQGASEKLFF. The DNA of the CDR3 is TGTGCCAGCAGTTCCGGACAGGGGGCAAGTGAAAAACTGTTTTTT.

CDR3 bases: TGTGCCACCAGCCCCCGTCTAGCGTCCTACGAGCAGTACTTC. It yields the protein CATSPRLASYEQYF. The J gene is TRBJ2-7, the V gene TRBV15; maybe TRBD2 (6 bases). Per germline, CDR1 LNHNV and CDR2 YYDKDF (reference sequence). V dropped 5 bases and J dropped 1 base, with 12 bases sitting between them. CDR3 length: 14 residues.